Presented here are 30 T cell receptor beta chains from one specimen sequenced in a study of cytomegalovirus exposure and HLA in healthy donors (dated by TCRdb to about 2017). Libraries came from the immunoSEQ multiplex PCR assay. For the multiplex PCR, a mixture combining 60 forward primers for TCR Vbeta segments and 13 reverse primers for TCR Jbeta segments was used. Drawn from immuneACCESS, this table holds only the in-frame rearrangements with V and J called that TCRdb kept. Clones are partly lost; checked studies trace under half to an unresolved V gene and leave the rest unexplained. The sample table lists under 70,000 clones, about three quarters of them with a count of one. The top ten clonotypes cover more than 5% of the sample. Sequencing was done on a sample of PBMCs. Source of these receptors: a male donor in good health and CMV-seropositive.

The rearrangement joins TRBV6-1 to TRBJ1-2; 9 nucleotides line up with TRBD1. V was pared by 3 bases and J by 5 bases, with 13 bases of the junction left unmatched. Germline V gene data show CDR1 as MNHNS and CDR2 as SASEGT. The CDR3 extends over 17 amino acids. The CDR3 is CASSDLPGQGISYGYTF. The CDR3 bases are TGTGCCAGCAGTGATCTTCCGGGACAGGGTATTTCTTATGGCTACACCTTC.

J is TRBJ1-2 and V is TRBV4-1; 10 nucleotides agree with TRBD1. There are 14 residues in the CDR3. Germline-derived CDR1 and CDR2 are MGHRA and YSYEKL. The junction had 8 bases not matched to a gene; V was cut back by 5 bases and J by 8 bases. The CDR3 bases are TGCGCCAGCAGCTGGGACAGGGGAACGGGGGGCTACACCTTC. Its protein is CASSWDRGTGGYTF.

The chain carries TRBV30 and TRBJ2-5, with no clear D. Germline loops: CDR1 GTSNPN, CDR2 SVGIG (reference sequence). V lost 3 bases and J 0 bases, leaving 11 bases between the germline ends. The CDR3 runs 14 residues. As DNA, the CDR3 is TGTGCCTGGAGCGCCGCGGCCTACCAAGAGACCCAGTACTTC. This encodes CAWSAAAYQETQYF.

This clone rates as medium-sized. CDR3 loop: CATSRGGQGTRIYGYTF. In nucleotides, the CDR3 is TGTGCCACCAGCAGAGGGGGGCAGGGAACAAGGATCTATGGCTACACCTTC. This chain links TRBV15 with TRBJ1-2, with a weak D call TRBD1 (6 bases). V was cut by 1 base and J by 4 bases, with 19 bases left in between. This CDR3 has 17 residues. Germline values: CDR1 LNHNV, CDR2 YYDKDF (reference sequence).

This rearrangement joins TRBV7-9 to TRBJ1-4, with 8 bases lining up with TRBD1. From germline, CDR1 is SEHNR and CDR2 FQNEAQ (reference sequence). The CDR3 has 14 residues. J lost 5 bases, V lost 2 bases, and 1 base had no gene match. The chain's CDR3 is CASSLRQGNEKLFF. In DNA form, the CDR3 reads TGTGCCAGCAGCTTACGACAGGGGAATGAAAAACTGTTTTTT.

This chain uses TRBV5-1 with TRBJ2-7; D gene ambiguous. This CDR3 spans 15 amino acids. Per germline, CDR1 SGHRS and CDR2 YFSETQ. V was clipped by 0 bases and J by 5 bases, with 15 bases between them. As DNA, the CDR3 is TGCGCCAGCAGCTTGGCCGAGGTAGCAAGTAACGAGCAGTACTTC. Its protein product is CASSLAEVASNEQYF.

The genes are TRBV9 and TRBJ1-6; D not certain. CDR1 is SGDLS, CDR2 YYNGEE, per germline. The CDR3 has 14 residues. Trimming took 0 bases from V and 3 from J, leaving 4 bases between them. The DNA for the CDR3 is TGTGCCAGCAGCGTAGACAGCTATAATTCACCCCTCCACTTT. Protein sequence: CASSVDSYNSPLHF.

V and J are TRBV9 and TRBJ2-2; 8 nucleotides align to TRBD2. V lost 0 bases to trimming and J lost 4 bases; unmatched junction nucleotides: 5. The CDR3 totals 16 residues. The germline V gene has CDR1 SGDLS and CDR2 YYNGEE. This chain's CDR3 is CASSVGTSRRTGELFF. The CDR3 coding sequence is TGTGCCAGCAGCGTAGGGACTAGCAGGCGCACCGGGGAGCTGTTTTTT.

This clone appeared a few times. The CDR3 sequence is CASSLPQEPNTGELFF. In nucleotides, the CDR3 is TGTGCCAGCAGCTTACCCCAGGAACCAAACACCGGGGAGCTGTTTTTT. The chain carries TRBV11-1 and TRBJ2-2; the D is unclear. This CDR3 region has 16 residues. The V and J ends lost 2 bases and 2 bases respectively, with 12 bases between them. Germline CDR1 SGHAT, CDR2 FQDESV (reference sequence).

V and J are TRBV10-3 and TRBJ1-5; 8 bases match TRBD1. V lost 5 bases and J lost 2; bases outside the gene matches: 5. The germline gives CDR1 ENHRY, CDR2 SYGVKD. The CDR3 is 15 residues long. CDR3 amino acids: CAISPVDRGNQPQHF. The CDR3 DNA reads as TGTGCCATCAGTCCAGTGGACAGGGGCAATCAGCCCCAGCATTTT.

This chain uses TRBV18 with TRBJ2-1, with TRBD2 matching over 7 bases. The CDR3 runs 14 residues. Losses at the gene ends were 0 bases for V and 9 bases for J; bases not matched to a gene: 5. Germline V gene lookup returns CDR1 KGHSH and CDR2 LQKENI. The CDR3 coding sequence is TGTGCCAGCTCACCACCGGGGGGGTGGGGTGAGCAGTTCTTC. Translating it yields CASSPPGGWGEQFF.

This chain uses TRBV18 with TRBJ2-2; a possible D gene is TRBD2 (5 bases). V lost 0 bases to trimming and J lost 0 bases, with 11 bases between them. Germline loops: CDR1 KGHSH, CDR2 LQKENI. The CDR3 is 17 residues long. In nucleotides, the CDR3 is TGTGCCAGCTCACCACCGTCCGCGGGCTCGAACACCGGGGAGCTGTTTTTT. Translation: CASSPPSAGSNTGELFF.

This clone was seen just once. The genes are TRBV5-1 and TRBJ2-1; 11 bases line up with TRBD2. Germline V gene lookup returns CDR1 SGHRS and CDR2 YFSETQ. The CDR3 has 15 residues. Trimming took 4 bases from V and 4 from J; bases not matched to a gene: 4. The CDR3 DNA is TGCGCCAGCAGCCAAATAGCGGGGGGGTACAATGAGCAGTTCTTC. Translated: CASSQIAGGYNEQFF.

J is TRBJ2-6 and V is TRBV9; no definite D call. CDR3 size: 16 residues. V lost 0 bases, J lost 0 bases, and 7 bases lay in between. Germline V lookup: CDR1 SGDLS, CDR2 YYNGEE. The DNA of the CDR3 is TGTGCCAGCAGCGTAGCGGGTAACTCTGGGGCCAACGTCCTGACTTTC. This translates into CASSVAGNSGANVLTF.

The J gene is TRBJ2-7, the V gene TRBV7-2; TRBD1 agrees at 7 bases. The germline gives CDR1 SGHTA, CDR2 FQGNSA. CDR3 length: 13 amino acids. The ends lost 5 bases at V and 3 bases at J; junction bases unmatched: 4. The CDR3 nucleotides are TGTGCCAGCAGCACATACAGGGGCTACGAGCAGTACTTC. Translation: CASSTYRGYEQYF. Based on the CDR3 plus reference TRBV7-2 and TRBJ2-7, the full variable domain is GAGVSQSPSNKVTEKGKDVELRCDPISGHTALYWYRQSLGQGLEFLIYFQGNSAPDKSGLPSDRFSAERTGGSVSTLTIQRTQQEDSAVYLCASSTYRGYEQYFGPGTRLTVT.

V is TRBV9 and J is TRBJ2-1; 10 bases are shared with TRBD1. Germline V gene data show CDR1 as SGDLS and CDR2 as YYNGEE. V lost 4 bases, J lost 6 bases, and 4 bases stayed unmatched. The CDR3 sequence is 14 residues long. The CDR3 region has the DNA TGTGCCAGCAGCCCCAGGACAGGGGGCAATGAGCAGTTCTTC. Encoded protein: CASSPRTGGNEQFF.

This clone appeared a single time. The CDR3 DNA reads TGTGCCACCAGCAGTAGGGGGAGCTCCTATAATTCACCCCTCCACTTT. Its protein is CATSSRGSSYNSPLHF. The rearrangement joins TRBV15 to TRBJ1-6; a possible D gene is TRBD1 (6 bases). Trimming removed 3 bases at V and 0 bases at J, with 9 bases between. The length of the CDR3 is 16 residues. The germline V gene encodes CDR1 LNHNV and CDR2 YYDKDF (reference sequence). Variable domain in full (rest from reference TRBV15 and TRBJ1-6): DAMVIQNPRYQVTQFGKPVTLSCSQTLNHNVMYWYQQKSSQAPKLLFHYYDKDFNNEADTPDNFQSRRPNTSFCFLDIRSPGLGDTAMYLCATSSRGSSYNSPLHFGNGTRLTVT.

The J gene is TRBJ1-4, the V gene TRBV5-1; tentative D call: TRBD1 (5 bases). CDR1 is SGHRS, CDR2 YFSETQ, per germline. V was shortened by 3 bases and J by 5 bases, with 17 bases between the two germline ends. The CDR3 runs 16 residues. This CDR3 is CASSSGSSRGNEKLFF. For the CDR3, the DNA is TGCGCCAGCAGCTCGGGGTCTTCCCGGGGGAATGAAAAACTGTTTTTT.

V gene TRBV7-9 combines with J gene TRBJ2-1; D may be TRBD2 (6 bases). The CDR3 loop spans 16 amino acids. Germline V lookup: CDR1 SEHNR, CDR2 FQNEAQ (reference sequence). V was clipped by 2 bases and J by 1 base, with 12 bases between them. This CDR3 is CASSLPLGGSYNEQFF. In DNA, the CDR3 is TGTGCCAGCAGCTTACCTTTGGGGGGTTCCTACAATGAGCAGTTCTTC.

The V gene is TRBV7-2, the J gene TRBJ2-5; 7 nucleotides match TRBD1. Per the germline V gene, CDR1 is SGHTA and CDR2 is FQGNSA. This CDR3 is built from 14 residues. The ends lost 5 bases at V and 5 bases at J; junction bases unmatched: 8. The CDR3 DNA reads as TGTGCCAGCAGCCCAACAGGGGCCGGGGAGACCCAGTACTTC. This translates into CASSPTGAGETQYF.

The chain combines TRBV7-9 with TRBJ2-7; D perhaps matches TRBD1 (5 bases). Germline CDR1 is SEHNR and CDR2 is FQNEAQ (reference sequence). V gave up 1 base and J gave up 3 bases, with 16 bases separating them. The CDR3 contains 16 residues. The CDR3 nucleotides read TGTGCCAGCAGCTTAGATTCCCAGGGTTATAGCTACGAGCAGTACTTC. Translated: CASSLDSQGYSYEQYF.

The chain joins TRBV28 to TRBJ2-2; D is possibly TRBD2 (7 bases). The CDR3 consists of 16 residues. The germline gives CDR1 MDHEN, CDR2 SYDVKM. Trimming removed 6 bases at V and 4 bases at J, with 18 bases between. The CDR3 reads CASSHTGGGSTGELFF. In DNA, the CDR3 is TGTGCCAGCAGCCACACCGGGGGCGGGAGCACCGGGGAGCTGTTTTTT.

This clone was counted a few times. V is TRBV13 and J is TRBJ1-1, with a tentative D call TRBD1 (5 bases). The CDR3 length is 16 residues. CDR1 PRHDT and CDR2 FYEKMQ come from the germline V gene (reference sequence). The V and J ends lost 0 bases and 4 bases respectively, with 15 bases between them. In DNA form, the CDR3 reads TGTGCCAGCAGCTTAGGGTTAGTTCAGGGAGGCACTGAAGCTTTCTTT. As protein: CASSLGLVQGGTEAFF.

This chain joins TRBV9 and TRBJ2-1; maybe TRBD1 (5 bases). V lost 0 bases to trimming and J lost 1 base, with 11 bases between them. The CDR3 contains 16 residues. Germline V gene lookup returns CDR1 SGDLS and CDR2 YYNGEE. The CDR3 region is CASSVGGAVSYNEQFF. In DNA, the CDR3 is TGTGCCAGCAGCGTAGGGGGCGCGGTGTCCTACAATGAGCAGTTCTTC.

Concerning this clone: Other DNA sequences in this specimen translate into the identical CDR3. V and J are TRBV11-1 and TRBJ2-3; TRBD1 aligns across 10 bases. CDR1 SGHAT and CDR2 FQDESV come from the germline V gene (reference sequence). The CDR3 spans 16 residues. V trimming: 4 bases; J trimming: 6 bases; junction bases outside the gene matches: 10. The CDR3 DNA follows: TGTGCCAGCAGCTATGGGACAGGGGTAAGCGCGGATACGCAGTATTTT. Its protein is CASSYGTGVSADTQYF. The full variable domain, rest sourced from reference TRBV11-1 and TRBJ2-3, is EAEVAQSPRYKITEKSQAVAFWCDPISGHATLYWYRQILGQGPELLVQFQDESVVDDSQLPKDRFSAERLKGVDSTLKIQPAELGDSAMYLCASSYGTGVSADTQYFGPGTRLTVL.

This clone appeared a few times. The chain couples TRBV5-1 to TRBJ1-4, with 8 positions matching TRBD1. The CDR3 totals 15 residues. V gave up 0 bases and J gave up 6 bases; unmatched junction bases: 4. Germline-derived CDR1 and CDR2 are SGHRS and YFSETQ. CDR3: CASSLDRGDDEKLFF. Written as DNA, the CDR3 is TGCGCCAGCAGCTTGGACAGGGGGGATGATGAAAAACTGTTTTTT.

V and J are TRBV18 and TRBJ1-1, with D perhaps matching TRBD1 (6 bases). Germline V lookup: CDR1 KGHSH, CDR2 LQKENI. The germline V and J ends were trimmed by 5 bases and 0 bases, with 7 bases remaining between them. The CDR3 totals 13 residues. CDR3 region: CASSGGLNTEAFF. In nucleotides, the CDR3 is TGTGCCAGCTCAGGGGGCTTGAACACTGAAGCTTTCTTT.

This chain joins TRBV9 and TRBJ1-3; D call uncertain. Germline lookup yields CDR1 SGDLS and CDR2 YYNGEE. The ends were cut back, 7 bases at V and 0 bases at J, with 5 bases in the middle. The CDR3 covers 12 residues. CDR3 in amino acids: CASGRSGNTIYF. DNA for the CDR3: TGTGCCAGCGGGCGCTCTGGAAACACCATATATTTT.

This chain uses TRBV30 with TRBJ2-3, with 8 bases that match TRBD2. V shed 1 base and J 0 bases; nucleotides not matched to a gene: 0. The CDR3 extends over 14 amino acids. CDR1 GTSNPN and CDR2 SVGIG come from the germline V gene (reference sequence). The CDR3 here is CAWSERGSTDTQYF. CDR3 sequence (DNA): TGTGCCTGGAGTGAGCGGGGGAGCACAGATACGCAGTATTTT.

The CDR3: CSVSLQETQYF. DNA for the CDR3: TGCAGTGTCTCCCTTCAAGAGACCCAGTACTTC. The chain employs TRBV20-1 and TRBJ2-5; D unresolved. Trimming left V 7 bases short and J 2 bases short, with 8 bases between. CDR1 is DFQATT, CDR2 SNEGSKA, per germline (reference sequence). The CDR3 contains 11 residues.